This TCR beta chain was captured in a study of T-cell memory formation after mild COVID-19. Notes on the study in general: The authors left the SARS-CoV-2 specificity of second-wave clones peaking on day 37 unconfirmed. Chiefly within CM and EM were the contracting CD4+ clones; CD8+ ones were within EMRA.

This clonotype was seen just once. Antigen specificity is unknown. Researchers used 5'RACE with constant-segment primers to make TCR alpha and TCR beta cDNA libraries that carry sample barcodes and UMIs. Using its own MiXCR run on the 5' RACE reads, TCRdb lists one record per CDR3 protein. The sample has 580,000 or so distinct CDR3 sequences, 15% to 20% seen once. V was pared by 6 bases and J by 0 bases, with 15 bases between. The germline CDR1 and CDR2 sequences are LNHDA and SQIVND (reference sequence). The CDR3 has 16 residues. This receptor was taken from an adult woman who had mild COVID-19 (a few samples of this study predate the infection). Cell type and time point are not known. The J gene is TRBJ1-5, the V gene TRBV19, with no clear D. Source material: PBMCs or a T cell subset sorted from them (not recorded which). The CDR3 bases are TGTGCCAGTAGATTACGGTTCTCTCGTAGCAATCAGCCCCAGCATTTT. Translating it yields CASRLRFSRSNQPQHF.